The clone carrying this T cell receptor (beta chain) was detected many times. Its antigen is not identified. The data were obtained in a study of breast tumors, draining lymph nodes, adjacent tissues. Whole-study findings and limits: Data only fit, rather than demonstrated, lymph node origin of most tumor T cells. Findings are consistent with lymph node origin and intratumoral expansion of most tumor T cells. Compared with lymph nodes, tumors were less diverse; compared with nontumor tissue, more. Compared with basal-like, luminal-like tumors shared significantly more repertoire with nontumor tissue.

This CDR3 is 17 amino acids long. The ends lost 1 base at V and 5 bases at J; junction bases unmatched: 8. Germline CDR1 DFQATT, CDR2 SNEGSKA (reference sequence). TCRdb passed the multiplex PCR reads through MiXCR, listing each CDR3 protein once. The repertoire includes roughly 70,000 distinct CDR3 sequences, roughly 44% of them detected once, and 8% to 9.5% sits in the top ten. The sample was breast tumor tissue. The rearrangement uses TRBV20-1 and TRBJ2-3, with 14 positions matching TRBD2. The origin of this receptor is a female donor with breast cancer. Some clones in this sample may be carry-over from other donors' samples. For the CDR3, the DNA is TGCAGTGCTAGAGCGGGACTAGCGGGGGAGTCCTTAGATACGCAGTATTTT. This translates into CSARAGLAGESLDTQYF.